This T cell receptor beta chain was retrieved from a study of T cells after posttransplantation cyclophosphamide. Treatment was busulfan-fludarabine conditioning, a marrow graft, and cyclophosphamide on days +3 and +4. Study-wide findings and caveats: Donor CD8+ memory clones often dominated recipient blood repertoires at later times. After PTCy, TRB diversity resembled that of CNI/methotrexate controls. Skin or GI-infiltrating T cells shared few TRB sequences with blood.

Method: immunoSEQ multiplex PCR; TCRdb's copy keeps in-frame clones and lacks some. The sample records about 19,000 clones, roughly 72% being singletons. Looked up from germline, CDR1 is SGHNT and CDR2 is YYREEE (reference sequence). With V trimmed by 4 bases and J by 4 bases, 12 bases remained unmatched. This CDR3 spans 18 amino acids. About this clone: Antigen: not known.

The chain links TRBV5-4 to TRBJ2-2; 11 nucleotides agree with TRBD2. The TCR sequence derives from a male patient in his 30s who received an allogeneic stem cell transplant from a related donor, was CMV-positive, and had acute GVHD only. Some of these T cells may belong to the graft donor. The source was PBMCs, collected after an allogeneic stem cell transplant with post-transplant cyclophosphamide. The CDR3, as DNA: TGTGCCAGCAGCCCCCTAGCGGGGGGCCCACGGGCCACCGGGGAGCTGTTTTTT. Encoded protein: CASSPLAGGPRATGELFF.